One sample yielded the 30 T cell receptor beta chains listed below, sequenced in a study of early T cells in non-severe SARS-CoV-2 infection (dated by TCRdb to the early 2020s). Library preparation employed 5' RACE. The sample was run on a NextSeq 500. TCRdb passed the public sequencing reads through fastp at Q25 and MiXCR, retaining productive beta sequences. Every CDR3 protein is listed once, alongside the most common genes and DNA of its rows. This sample comprises approximately 100,000 distinct CDR3 sequences, roughly 15% of them detected only once. In total, the top ten clones hold roughly 1.2% of the sample. The sequenced sample consisted of whole blood. The source is an adult who was a healthcare worker with PCR-confirmed SARS-CoV-2 infection or an uninfected control (not recorded which).

This clonotype was seen ten or more times. The rearrangement links TRBV20-1 to TRBJ1-4; the D is unclear. The CDR3 has 14 residues. With 0 bases removed from V and 6 bases from J, the gap between germline ends came to 11 bases. CDR1 DFQATT and CDR2 SNEGSKA come from the germline V gene (reference sequence). The CDR3 DNA follows: TGCAGTGCTAGAGATGTTGCCGGGGATGAAAAACTGTTTTTT. It encodes CSARDVAGDEKLFF.

This clonotype showed up just a few times. V gene TRBV28 combines with J gene TRBJ1-4, with 9 bases that match TRBD1. V shed 5 bases, J shed 5 bases, and the junction held 12 bases outside the gene matches. Germline CDR1 reads MDHEN; CDR2 reads SYDVKM. CDR3 length equals 17 residues. CDR3 region: CASSTISGTGLNEKLFF. CDR3 bases: TGTGCCAGCAGTACCATTTCCGGGACAGGGCTAAATGAAAAACTGTTTTTT.

The chain is built from TRBV5-5 and TRBJ1-6, with D maybe TRBD1 (6 bases). The CDR3 covers 17 residues. Germline assignment: CDR1 SGHKS and CDR2 YYEKEE (reference sequence). V dropped 0 bases and J dropped 4 bases, with 14 bases sitting between them. CDR3 in DNA: TGTGCCAGCAGCTTGGTGGACCTGGGACAATATAATTCACCCCTCCACTTT. Translating gives CASSLVDLGQYNSPLHF.

The genes are TRBV19 and TRBJ2-1, with D possibly being TRBD1 (5 bases). Germline CDR1 LNHDA, CDR2 SQIVND (reference sequence). Trimming took off 8 bases at V and 0 bases at J, with 11 bases between the two ends. The CDR3 length is 14 residues. The chain's CDR3 is CASSLTVSYNEQFF. In DNA, the CDR3 is TGTGCCAGTTCCTTGACAGTCTCCTACAATGAGCAGTTCTTC. The variable domain in full, completed from reference TRBV19 and TRBJ2-1, reads DGGITQSPKYLFRKEGQNVTLSCEQNLNHDAMYWYRQDPGQGLRLIYYSQIVNDFQKGDIAEGYSVSREKKESFPLTVTSAQKNPTAFYLCASSLTVSYNEQFFGPGTRLTVL.

This clonotype was observed a handful of times. The chain is built from TRBV12-3 or TRBV12-4 and TRBJ2-5; the D is unclear. The CDR3 extends over 14 amino acids. Trimming took 4 bases from V and 5 from J, leaving 14 bases between them. The DNA of the CDR3 is TGTGCCAGCAGTTCGGAGAATTTCGACGAGACCCAGTACTTC. This encodes CASSSENFDETQYF.

Many counts were recorded for this clonotype. The chain couples TRBV28 to TRBJ2-7; D uncertain. Trimming pared 2 bases from V and 2 bases from J, leaving 4 bases between. The CDR3 spans 12 residues. CDR1 MDHEN and CDR2 SYDVKM come from the germline V gene. CDR3 DNA sequence: TGTGCCAGCAGTTTACTGGCCTACGAGCAGTACTTC. Translating it yields CASSLLAYEQYF.

Only a few counts were recorded for this clonotype. The chain joins TRBV6-5 to TRBJ1-1, with TRBD1 as a possible D gene (5 bases). Between the trimmed V and J ends, which lost 5 bases and 1 base, there was a span of 11 bases. This CDR3 spans 14 amino acids. The germline gives CDR1 MNHEY, CDR2 SVGAGI. CDR3 nucleotide sequence: TGTGCCAGCAGTCCGGGCAGGGCGAACACTGAAGCTTTCTTT. This codes for CASSPGRANTEAFF.

This clonotype has more than one count but fewer than ten. The chain links TRBV6-1 to TRBJ1-5; D possibly corresponds to TRBD1 (6 bases). The CDR3 consists of 16 residues. CDR1 and CDR2 (germline): MNHNS, SASEGT. Trimming left V 6 bases short and J 7 bases short, with 22 bases between. CDR3 residues: CASSGGQSKAGQPQHF. The CDR3 DNA is TGTGCCAGCAGCGGTGGACAGAGCAAAGCAGGGCAGCCCCAGCATTTT.

This clonotype was picked up many times. This sequence joins TRBV5-1 and TRBJ2-1, with 13 positions matching TRBD2. The CDR3 extends over 16 amino acids. The germline V gene encodes CDR1 SGHRS and CDR2 YFSETQ. Unmatched junction bases numbered 6, after V lost 4 bases and J lost 5 bases. CDR3 sequence reads: CASSTWTSGGDNEQFF. For the CDR3, the DNA is TGCGCCAGCAGCACCTGGACTAGCGGGGGAGACAATGAGCAGTTCTTC. Supplemented by reference TRBV5-1 and TRBJ2-1, the full variable domain reads KAGVTQTPRYLIKTRGQQVTLSCSPISGHRSVSWYQQTPGQGLQFLFEYFSETQRNKGNFPGRFSGRQFSNSRSEMNVSTLELGDSALYLCASSTWTSGGDNEQFFGPGTRLTVL.

In this sample, this clonotype turned up a few times. The chain uses TRBV20-1 and TRBJ1-5, with 7 positions matching TRBD1. The germline V gene encodes CDR1 DFQATT and CDR2 SNEGSKA (reference sequence). Losses at the gene ends were 6 bases for V and 6 bases for J; bases not matched to a gene: 11. The CDR3 has 14 amino acids. The CDR3, as DNA: TGCAGTGCCACTACCGACAGGGACGGTCAGCCCCAGCATTTT. This sequence encodes CSATTDRDGQPQHF.

This clonotype was picked up a small number of times. The chain has TRBV6-5 and TRBJ1-2; D is perhaps TRBD1 (5 bases). V lost 4 bases, J lost 2 bases, and 8 bases lay in between. The CDR3 loop spans 13 amino acids. Germline CDR1 and CDR2: MNHEY and SVGAGI. CDR3 bases: TGTGCCAGCAGTTCATCAGGGAACTATGGCTACACCTTC. Translated, it gives CASSSSGNYGYTF.

This clonotype showed up just a few times. The rearrangement links TRBV20-1 to TRBJ1-1; no reliable D call. Trimming left V 5 bases short and J 4 bases short, with 14 bases between. CDR1 is DFQATT, CDR2 SNEGSKA, per germline (reference sequence). The CDR3 loop spans 13 amino acids. CDR3 in amino acids: CSASDGEPTEAFF. Written as DNA, the CDR3 is TGCAGTGCTTCGGACGGTGAGCCCACTGAAGCTTTCTTT.

V gene TRBV13 combines with J gene TRBJ2-7; TRBD1 matches at 11 bases. Germline-derived CDR1 and CDR2 are PRHDT and FYEKMQ (reference sequence). With 6 bases clipped from V and 3 bases from J, the junction kept 16 bases outside the gene matches. The CDR3 has 18 residues. The CDR3 nucleotides read TGTGCCAGCAGATACCCCGGGACAGGGGGTAAGGCCCTCTACGAGCAGTACTTC. Its translation: CASRYPGTGGKALYEQYF.

This clonotype was seen a few times. V usage is TRBV11-2 and J usage is TRBJ2-1, with 9 bases aligning to TRBD2. CDR1 SGHAT and CDR2 FQNNGV come from the germline V gene. The CDR3 extends over 17 amino acids. J was trimmed by 3 bases and V by 2 bases; bases with no gene match: 8. CDR3 loop: CASSLQPGTSFYNEQFF. In nucleotides, the CDR3 is TGTGCCAGCAGCTTACAACCTGGGACTAGCTTCTACAATGAGCAGTTCTTC.

This clonotype was picked up many times. V usage is TRBV11-2 and J usage is TRBJ2-7; TRBD1 might be the D (6 bases). Trimming pared 3 bases from V and 3 bases from J, leaving 12 bases between. CDR3 length: 14 residues. Germline values: CDR1 SGHAT, CDR2 FQNNGV. Here the CDR3 DNA reads TGTGCCAGCAGCTTGGGACACCAGGACTACGAGCAGTACTTC. Protein sequence: CASSLGHQDYEQYF.

On this clonotype itself: A read error may explain this, as a much larger clone is one base away. This chain links TRBV6-5 with TRBJ2-5; 10 bases fit TRBD1. This CDR3 is 16 amino acids long. J was trimmed by 4 bases and V by 0 bases; bases with no gene match: 5. The germline gives CDR1 MNHEY, CDR2 SVGAGI. The CDR3 here is CASSYSTGGGRETQYF. The CDR3, as DNA: TGTGCCAGCAGTTACTCGACAGGGGGCGGCCGAGAGACCCAGTACTTC.

Many counts were recorded for this clonotype. This chain joins TRBV27 and TRBJ2-1, with D perhaps TRBD1 (6 bases). Between the trimmed V and J ends, which lost 5 bases and 8 bases, there was a span of 13 bases. Germline CDR1 reads MNHEY; CDR2 reads SMNVEV (reference sequence). The CDR3 length is 13 residues. CDR3 coding DNA: TGTGCCAGCAGTGTCAGGGGATGGGATGAGCAGTTCTTC. Its protein product is CASSVRGWDEQFF.

The table lists this clonotype with a few counts. The CDR3 protein is CSARDIAGETQYF. The CDR3 nucleotides are TGCAGTGCTAGAGATATAGCGGGGGAGACCCAGTACTTC. The chain is built from TRBV20-1 and TRBJ2-5; 8 bases line up with TRBD2. The CDR3 length is 13 residues. V dropped 0 bases and J dropped 5; count of bases not matched to a gene: 2. The germline CDR1 and CDR2 sequences are DFQATT and SNEGSKA (reference sequence).

The V and J genes are TRBV18 and TRBJ1-2, with 7 bases fitting TRBD1. This CDR3 has 14 amino acids. Germline V gene data show CDR1 as KGHSH and CDR2 as LQKENI. The V segment lost 3 bases and the J segment 6 bases; nucleotides outside the gene matches: 7. In DNA form, the CDR3 reads TGTGCCAGCTCACCGACGACAGGGTTCGATGGCTACACCTTC. It yields the protein CASSPTTGFDGYTF.

CDR3 DNA sequence: TGTGCCAGCAGTCTGGGGTGGAATTCACCCCTCCACTTT. It encodes CASSLGWNSPLHF. The rearrangement joins TRBV28 to TRBJ1-6; D call uncertain. The V and J ends lost 5 bases and 7 bases respectively, with 9 bases between them. This CDR3 is 13 amino acids long. Germline CDR1 and CDR2: MDHEN and SYDVKM.

Here the CDR3 reads CATSRDLNEKLFF. For the CDR3, the DNA is TGTGCCACCAGCAGAGATCTAAATGAAAAACTGTTTTTT. The chain employs TRBV15 and TRBJ1-4; D ambiguous. Trimming left V 0 bases short and J 5 bases short, with 4 bases between. Germline V lookup: CDR1 LNHNV, CDR2 YYDKDF (reference sequence). The CDR3 is 13 residues long.

This chain links TRBV6-1 with TRBJ2-6; D gene uncertain. Deletions cut 10 bases from V and 1 base from J, with 14 bases between. Germline loops: CDR1 MNHNS, CDR2 SASEGT. The CDR3 runs 15 residues. CDR3 amino acids: CATLDLKSGANVLTF. Written as DNA, the CDR3 is TGTGCCACCCTCGATTTGAAGTCTGGGGCCAACGTCCTGACTTTC.

In this sample, this clonotype turned up a few times. The V call is TRBV6-2 or TRBV6-3, the J call TRBJ2-7; TRBD1 might be the D (5 bases). Trimming shortened V by 2 bases and J by 3 bases, and 14 bases separated the two germline ends. The CDR3 consists of 15 residues. Germline loops: CDR1 MNHEY, CDR2 SVGEGT. The CDR3 is CASSYGRGPYYEQYF. The CDR3 nucleotides are TGTGCCAGCAGTTACGGTAGGGGCCCTTACTACGAGCAGTACTTC.

This clonotype was picked up a small number of times. The V and J genes are TRBV6-5 and TRBJ2-7; no definite D call. This CDR3 spans 13 amino acids. In germline, CDR1 is MNHEY, CDR2 SVGAGI. V shed 4 bases and J shed 2 bases, with 9 bases lying between them. The CDR3 sequence: CASSSRNTYEQYF. The CDR3 coding sequence is TGTGCCAGCAGTTCGAGGAATACCTACGAGCAGTACTTC.

In regard to this clonotype: Being one base from a much bigger clone, this may be a read error. This chain uses TRBV2 with TRBJ2-1; 9 nucleotides match TRBD1. The CDR3 is 14 amino acids. V was clipped by 8 bases and J by 5 bases; unmatched bases: 7. Germline V gives CDR1 SNHLY, CDR2 FYNNEI. The CDR3 DNA sequence: TGTGCCAGCCTAGACAGGGGGTCGAACAATGAGCAGTTCTTC. Amino acid sequence: CASLDRGSNNEQFF. Complete variable domain (other parts from reference TRBV2 and TRBJ2-1): EPEVTQTPSHQVTQMGQEVILRCVPISNHLYFYWYRQILGQKVEFLVSFYNNEISEKSEIFDDQFSVERPDGSNFTLKIRSTKLEDSAMYFCASLDRGSNNEQFFGPGTRLTVL.

This clonotype was seen only a few times. The chain carries TRBV10-3 and TRBJ2-3; D possibly corresponds to TRBD2 (5 bases). The CDR3 spans 15 residues. Germline CDR1 reads ENHRY; CDR2 reads SYGVKD. Between the trimmed V and J ends, which lost 0 bases and 4 bases, there was a span of 11 bases. The CDR3 region is CAISESGLAADTQYF. The CDR3 DNA reads TGTGCCATCAGTGAGTCTGGGCTAGCTGCAGATACGCAGTATTTT.

V and J are TRBV12-3 or TRBV12-4 and TRBJ2-1, with D possibly being TRBD1 or TRBD2 (5 bases each). V gave up 5 bases and J gave up 8 bases, with 13 bases separating them. This CDR3 has 13 residues. The CDR3 DNA reads as TGTGCCAGCAGTCCCCGCCGGGGCGATGAGCAGTTCTTC. Translation gives CASSPRRGDEQFF.

This clonotype was seen more than once but under ten times. The V and J genes are TRBV30 and TRBJ2-7; D is ambiguous. The CDR3 runs to 14 residues. Germline V gene sequence: CDR1 GTSNPN, CDR2 SVGIG (reference sequence). The ends were cut back, 0 bases at V and 0 bases at J, with 9 bases in the middle. CDR3 sequence (DNA): TGTGCCTGGAGTGTCCCCCAAGTCTCCTACGAGCAGTACTTC. Its protein is CAWSVPQVSYEQYF.

This clonotype was found many times. This chain uses TRBV13 with TRBJ1-1, with D unclear. This CDR3 has 12 amino acids. Trimming left V 3 bases short and J 0 bases short, with 2 bases between. Germline V gene lookup returns CDR1 PRHDT and CDR2 FYEKMQ (reference sequence). CDR3 nucleotides: TGTGCCAGCAGCTTTATGAACACTGAAGCTTTCTTT. Protein product: CASSFMNTEAFF.

This clonotype was observed a handful of times. The rearrangement links TRBV6-2 or TRBV6-3 to TRBJ1-5; 7 nucleotides match TRBD1. This CDR3 region has 14 residues. Per germline, CDR1 MNHEY and CDR2 SVGEGT. V dropped 7 bases and J dropped 3; count of bases not matched to a gene: 6. The CDR3 nucleotides read TGTGCCAGCAAGGAGACAGGGAACAATCAGCCCCAGCATTTT. Translation: CASKETGNNQPQHF.